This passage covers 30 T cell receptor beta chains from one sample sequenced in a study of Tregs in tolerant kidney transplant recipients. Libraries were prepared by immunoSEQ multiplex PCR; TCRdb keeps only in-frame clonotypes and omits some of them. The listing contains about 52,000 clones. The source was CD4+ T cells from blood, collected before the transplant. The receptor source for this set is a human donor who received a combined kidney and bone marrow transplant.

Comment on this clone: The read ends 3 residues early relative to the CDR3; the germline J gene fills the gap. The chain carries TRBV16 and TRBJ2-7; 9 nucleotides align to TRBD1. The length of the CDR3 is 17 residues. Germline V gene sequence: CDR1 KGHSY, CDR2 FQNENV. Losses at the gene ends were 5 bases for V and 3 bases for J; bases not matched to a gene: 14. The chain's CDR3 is CASSTHLGQGLVYEQYF. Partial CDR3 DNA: TGTGCCAGCAGCACCCACCTGGGACAGGGACTTGTCTACGAG.

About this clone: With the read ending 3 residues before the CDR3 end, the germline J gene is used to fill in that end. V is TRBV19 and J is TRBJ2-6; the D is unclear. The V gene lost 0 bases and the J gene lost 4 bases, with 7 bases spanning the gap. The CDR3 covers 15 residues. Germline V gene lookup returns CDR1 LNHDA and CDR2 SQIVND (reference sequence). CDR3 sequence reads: CASSIDDTGANVLTF. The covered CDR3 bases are TGTGCCAGTAGTATAGACGACACGGGGGCCAACGTC.

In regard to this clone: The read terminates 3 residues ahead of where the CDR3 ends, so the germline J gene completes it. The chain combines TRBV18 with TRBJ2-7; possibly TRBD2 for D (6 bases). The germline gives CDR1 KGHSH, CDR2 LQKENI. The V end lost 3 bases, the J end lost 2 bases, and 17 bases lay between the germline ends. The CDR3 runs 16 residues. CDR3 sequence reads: CASSPPSGRLTYEQYF. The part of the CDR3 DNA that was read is TGTGCCAGCTCACCGCCGTCAGGGAGGTTGACCTACGAG.

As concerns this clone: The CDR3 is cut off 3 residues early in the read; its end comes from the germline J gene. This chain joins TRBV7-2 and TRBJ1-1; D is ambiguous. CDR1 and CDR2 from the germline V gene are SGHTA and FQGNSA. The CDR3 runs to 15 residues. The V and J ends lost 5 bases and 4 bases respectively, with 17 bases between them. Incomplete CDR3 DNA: TGTGCCAGCAGCGTACGTACCTCCGGTGGCACTGAA. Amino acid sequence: CASSVRTSGGTE. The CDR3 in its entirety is CASSVRTSGGTEAFF.

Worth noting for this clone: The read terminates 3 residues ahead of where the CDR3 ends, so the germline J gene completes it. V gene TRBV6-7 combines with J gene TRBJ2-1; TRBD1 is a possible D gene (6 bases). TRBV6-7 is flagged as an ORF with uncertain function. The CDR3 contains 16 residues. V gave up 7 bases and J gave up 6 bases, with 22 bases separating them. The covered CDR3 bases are TGTGCCAGCACCTATCCCGACAGGAAAAGGGGCAATGAG. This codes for CASTYPDRKRGNE. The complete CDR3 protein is CASTYPDRKRGNEQFF.

The CDR3 loop reads CSAQTGPGNTIYF. The CDR3 DNA, read in part, is TGCAGTGCCCAGACAGGGCCTGGAAACACC. The gene calls are TRBV20-1 and TRBJ1-3; 7 nucleotides line up with TRBD1. The DNA ends 3 residues before the CDR3 does, and the rest of the CDR3 is filled in from the germline J gene. Germline CDR1 is DFQATT and CDR2 is SNEGSKA (reference sequence). This CDR3 is built from 13 residues. J gave up 2 bases and V 6 bases, and 4 bases lay outside the gene matches.

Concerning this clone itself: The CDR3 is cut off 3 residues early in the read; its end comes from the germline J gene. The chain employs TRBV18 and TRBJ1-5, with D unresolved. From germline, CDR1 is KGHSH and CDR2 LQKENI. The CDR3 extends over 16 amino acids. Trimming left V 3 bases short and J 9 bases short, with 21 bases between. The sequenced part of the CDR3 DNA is TGTGCCAGCTCACCTAATATCCGACAAGATATGGGGCCC. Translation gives CASSPNIRQDMGP. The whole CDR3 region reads CASSPNIRQDMGPQHF.

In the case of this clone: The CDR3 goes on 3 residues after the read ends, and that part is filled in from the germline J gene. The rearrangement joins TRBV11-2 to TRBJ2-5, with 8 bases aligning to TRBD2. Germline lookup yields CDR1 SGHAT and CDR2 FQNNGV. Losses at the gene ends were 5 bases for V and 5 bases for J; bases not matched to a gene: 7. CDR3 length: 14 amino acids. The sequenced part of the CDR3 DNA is TGTGCCAGCAGCGCGGGGGCGGGAGGCGAGACC. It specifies CASSAGAGGET. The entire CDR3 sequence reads CASSAGAGGETQYF.

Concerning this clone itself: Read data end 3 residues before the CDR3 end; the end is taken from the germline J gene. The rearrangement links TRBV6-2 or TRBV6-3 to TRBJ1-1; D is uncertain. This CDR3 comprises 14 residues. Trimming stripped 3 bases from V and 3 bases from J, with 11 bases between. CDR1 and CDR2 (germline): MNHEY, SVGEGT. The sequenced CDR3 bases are TGTGCCAGCAGTTATCGGAGGGCCGACACTGAA. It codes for CASSYRRADTE. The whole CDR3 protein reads CASSYRRADTEAFF.

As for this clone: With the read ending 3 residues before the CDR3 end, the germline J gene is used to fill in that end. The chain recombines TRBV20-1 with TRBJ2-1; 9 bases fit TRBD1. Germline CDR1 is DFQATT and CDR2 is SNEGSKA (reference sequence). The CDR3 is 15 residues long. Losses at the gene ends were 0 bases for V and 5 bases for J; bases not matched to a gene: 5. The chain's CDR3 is CSARDGQGINNEQFF. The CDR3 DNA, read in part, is TGCAGTGCTAGAGACGGACAGGGGATTAACAATGAG.

CDR3 loop: CASSIGSGRYSNQPQHF. Incomplete CDR3 DNA: TGTGCCAGTAGTATCGGGAGCGGCCGGTATAGCAATCAGCCC. The chain has TRBV19 and TRBJ1-5; D unresolved. The read terminates 3 residues ahead of where the CDR3 ends, so the germline J gene completes it. V was trimmed by 3 bases and J by 0 bases, leaving 15 bases between them. The CDR3 runs 17 residues. Germline CDR1 is LNHDA and CDR2 is SQIVND (reference sequence).

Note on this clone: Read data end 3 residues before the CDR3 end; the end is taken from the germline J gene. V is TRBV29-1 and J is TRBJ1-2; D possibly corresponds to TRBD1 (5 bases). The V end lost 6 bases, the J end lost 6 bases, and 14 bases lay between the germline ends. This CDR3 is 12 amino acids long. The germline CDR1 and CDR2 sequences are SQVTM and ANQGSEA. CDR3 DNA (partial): TGCAGCGTCGGAGGGGTTGGCCATGGC. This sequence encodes CSVGGVGHG. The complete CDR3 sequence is CSVGGVGHGYTF.

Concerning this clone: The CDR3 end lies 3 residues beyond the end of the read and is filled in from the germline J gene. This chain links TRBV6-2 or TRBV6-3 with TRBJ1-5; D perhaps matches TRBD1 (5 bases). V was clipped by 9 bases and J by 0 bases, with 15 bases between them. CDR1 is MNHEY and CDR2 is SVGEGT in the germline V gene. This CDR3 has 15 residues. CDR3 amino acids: CASKSRDFSNQPQHF. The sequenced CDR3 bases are TGTGCCAGTAAGAGCCGGGACTTTAGCAATCAGCCC.

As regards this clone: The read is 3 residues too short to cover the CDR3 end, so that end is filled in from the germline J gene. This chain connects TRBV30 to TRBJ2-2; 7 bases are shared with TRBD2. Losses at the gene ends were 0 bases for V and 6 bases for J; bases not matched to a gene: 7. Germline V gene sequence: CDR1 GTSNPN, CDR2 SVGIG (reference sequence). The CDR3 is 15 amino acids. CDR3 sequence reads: CAWSVRGRDAGELFF. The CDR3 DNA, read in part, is TGTGCCTGGAGTGTTCGGGGGAGGGACGCCGGGGAG. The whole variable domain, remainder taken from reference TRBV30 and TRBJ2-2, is SQTIHQWPATLVQPVGSPLSLECTVEGTSNPNLYWYRQAAGRGLQLLFYSVGIGQISSEVPQNLSASRPQDRQFILSSKKLLLSDSGFYLCAWSVRGRDAGELFFGEGSRLTVL.

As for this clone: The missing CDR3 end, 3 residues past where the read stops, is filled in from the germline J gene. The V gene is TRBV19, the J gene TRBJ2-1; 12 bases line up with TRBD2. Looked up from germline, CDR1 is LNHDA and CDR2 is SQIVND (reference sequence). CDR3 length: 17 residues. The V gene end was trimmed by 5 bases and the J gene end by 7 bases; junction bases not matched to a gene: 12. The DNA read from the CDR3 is TGTGCCAGTAGTCTAGGTCCTAGCGGGGGGGCGAGAAATGAG. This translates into CASSLGPSGGARNE. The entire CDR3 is CASSLGPSGGARNEQFF.

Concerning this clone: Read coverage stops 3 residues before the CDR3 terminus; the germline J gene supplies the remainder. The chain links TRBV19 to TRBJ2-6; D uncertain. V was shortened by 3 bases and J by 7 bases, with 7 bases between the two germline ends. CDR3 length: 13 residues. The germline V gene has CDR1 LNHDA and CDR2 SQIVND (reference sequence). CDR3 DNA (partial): TGTGCCAGTAGTATCGGTCCCGCCAACGTC. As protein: CASSIGPANV. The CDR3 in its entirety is CASSIGPANVLTF.

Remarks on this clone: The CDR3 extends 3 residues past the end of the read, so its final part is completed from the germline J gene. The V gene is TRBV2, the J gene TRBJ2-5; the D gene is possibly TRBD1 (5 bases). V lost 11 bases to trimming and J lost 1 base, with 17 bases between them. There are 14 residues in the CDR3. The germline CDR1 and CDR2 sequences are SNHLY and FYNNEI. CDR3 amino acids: CASRTQYLQETQYF. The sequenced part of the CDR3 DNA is TGTGCCTCCCGGACACAATACCTCCAAGAGACC.

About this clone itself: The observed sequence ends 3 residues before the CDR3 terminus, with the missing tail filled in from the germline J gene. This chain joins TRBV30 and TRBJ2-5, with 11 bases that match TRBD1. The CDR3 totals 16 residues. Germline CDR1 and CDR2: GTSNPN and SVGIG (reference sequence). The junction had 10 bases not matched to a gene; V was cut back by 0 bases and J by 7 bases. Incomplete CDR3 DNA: TGTGCCTGGAGTGTACGGGGGACAGGGGGGTCGGGGACC. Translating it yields CAWSVRGTGGSGT. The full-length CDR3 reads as CAWSVRGTGGSGTQYF.

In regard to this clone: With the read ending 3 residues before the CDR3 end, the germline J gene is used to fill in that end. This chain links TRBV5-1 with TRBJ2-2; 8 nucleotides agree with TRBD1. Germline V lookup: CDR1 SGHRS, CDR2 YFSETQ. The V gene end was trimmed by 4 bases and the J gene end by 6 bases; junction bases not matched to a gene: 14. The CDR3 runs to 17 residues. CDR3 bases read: TGCGCCAGCAGCCTGTTCGTGACAGGGGATTTAGCCGGGGAG. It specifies CASSLFVTGDLAGE. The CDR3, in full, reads CASSLFVTGDLAGELFF.

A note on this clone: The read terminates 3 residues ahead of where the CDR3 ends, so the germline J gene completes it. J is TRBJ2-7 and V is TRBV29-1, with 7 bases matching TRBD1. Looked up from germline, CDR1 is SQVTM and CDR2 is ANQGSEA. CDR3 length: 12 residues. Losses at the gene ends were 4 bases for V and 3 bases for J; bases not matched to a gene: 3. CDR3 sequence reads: CSVGGTVYEQYF. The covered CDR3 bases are TGCAGCGTTGGGGGGACAGTCTACGAG.

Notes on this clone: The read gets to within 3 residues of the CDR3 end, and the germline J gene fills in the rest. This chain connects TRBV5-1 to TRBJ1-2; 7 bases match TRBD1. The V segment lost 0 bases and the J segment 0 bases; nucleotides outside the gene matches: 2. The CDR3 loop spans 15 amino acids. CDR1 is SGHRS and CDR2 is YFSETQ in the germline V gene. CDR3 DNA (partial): TGCGCCAGCAGCTTGGAGGGGGCCGCTAACTATGGC. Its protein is CASSLEGAANYG. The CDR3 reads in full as CASSLEGAANYGYTF.

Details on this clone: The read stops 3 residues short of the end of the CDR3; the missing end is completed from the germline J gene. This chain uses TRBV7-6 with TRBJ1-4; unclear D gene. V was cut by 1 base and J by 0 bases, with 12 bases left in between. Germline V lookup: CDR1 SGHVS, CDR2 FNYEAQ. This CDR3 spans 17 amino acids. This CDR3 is CASSLGRARATNEKLFF. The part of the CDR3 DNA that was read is TGTGCCAGCAGCTTAGGAAGGGCTCGTGCAACTAATGAAAAA.

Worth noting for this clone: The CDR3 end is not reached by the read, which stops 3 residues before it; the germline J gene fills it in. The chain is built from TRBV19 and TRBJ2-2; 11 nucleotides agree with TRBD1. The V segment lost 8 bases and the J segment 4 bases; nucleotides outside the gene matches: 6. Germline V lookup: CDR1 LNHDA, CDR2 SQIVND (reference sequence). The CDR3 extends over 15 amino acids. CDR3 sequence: CASGWTGGSTGELFF. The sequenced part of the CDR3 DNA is TGTGCCAGTGGTTGGACAGGGGGCTCCACCGGGGAG.

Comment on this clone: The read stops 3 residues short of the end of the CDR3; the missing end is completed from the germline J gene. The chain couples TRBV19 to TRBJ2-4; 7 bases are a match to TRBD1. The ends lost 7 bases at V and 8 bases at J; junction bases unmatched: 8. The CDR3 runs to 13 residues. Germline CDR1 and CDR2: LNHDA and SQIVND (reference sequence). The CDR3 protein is CASNRRQGDIQYF. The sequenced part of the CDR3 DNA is TGTGCCAGTAACCGTCGACAGGGCGACATT.

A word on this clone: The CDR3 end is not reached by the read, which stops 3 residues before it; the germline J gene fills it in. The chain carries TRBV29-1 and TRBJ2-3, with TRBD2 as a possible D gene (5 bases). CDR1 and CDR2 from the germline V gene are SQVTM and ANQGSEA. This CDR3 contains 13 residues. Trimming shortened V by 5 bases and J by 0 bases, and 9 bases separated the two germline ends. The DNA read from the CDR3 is TGCAGCGTTCTAGCCTCTAGCACAGATACG. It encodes CSVLASSTDT. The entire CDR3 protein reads CSVLASSTDTQYF.

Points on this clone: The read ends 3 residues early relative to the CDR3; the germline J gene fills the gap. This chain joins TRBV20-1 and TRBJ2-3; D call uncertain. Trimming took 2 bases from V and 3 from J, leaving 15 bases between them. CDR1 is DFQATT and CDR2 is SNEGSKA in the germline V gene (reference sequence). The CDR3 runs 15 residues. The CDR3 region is CSARSITRSTDTQYF. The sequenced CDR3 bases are TGCAGTGCTAGATCCATTACGAGGTCAACAGATACG.

The sequenced part of the CDR3 DNA is TGTGCCAGCAGCTGGGACAGGGGGGACATT. Residues: CASSWDRGDI. The entire CDR3 protein reads CASSWDRGDIQYF. The chain uses TRBV7-2 and TRBJ2-4; 11 bases fit TRBD1. The read falls 3 residues short of the CDR3 end, and the missing part is taken from the germline J gene. J gave up 8 bases and V 4 bases, and 1 base lay outside the gene matches. The CDR3 sequence is 13 residues long. From germline, CDR1 is SGHTA and CDR2 FQGNSA. Combining the CDR3 with reference TRBV7-2 and TRBJ2-4 gives the whole variable domain GAGVSQSPSNKVTEKGKDVELRCDPISGHTALYWYRQSLGQGLEFLIYFQGNSAPDKSGLPSDRFSAERTGGSVSTLTIQRTQQEDSAVYLCASSWDRGDIQYFGAGTRLSVL.

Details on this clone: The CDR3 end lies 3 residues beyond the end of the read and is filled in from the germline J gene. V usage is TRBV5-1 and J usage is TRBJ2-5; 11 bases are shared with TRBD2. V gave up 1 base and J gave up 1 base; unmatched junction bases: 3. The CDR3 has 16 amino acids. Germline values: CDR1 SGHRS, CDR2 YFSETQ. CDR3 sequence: CASSLYGLAGQETQYF. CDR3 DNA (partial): TGCGCCAGCAGCTTGTACGGACTAGCGGGCCAAGAGACC.

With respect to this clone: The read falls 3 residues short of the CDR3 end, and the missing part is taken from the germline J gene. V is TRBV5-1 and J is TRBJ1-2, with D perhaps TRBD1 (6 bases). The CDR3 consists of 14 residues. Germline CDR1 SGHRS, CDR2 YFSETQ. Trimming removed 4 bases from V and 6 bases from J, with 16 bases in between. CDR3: CASSRTGTFNGYTF. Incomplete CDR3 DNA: TGCGCCAGCAGCAGAACCGGGACATTCAATGGC.

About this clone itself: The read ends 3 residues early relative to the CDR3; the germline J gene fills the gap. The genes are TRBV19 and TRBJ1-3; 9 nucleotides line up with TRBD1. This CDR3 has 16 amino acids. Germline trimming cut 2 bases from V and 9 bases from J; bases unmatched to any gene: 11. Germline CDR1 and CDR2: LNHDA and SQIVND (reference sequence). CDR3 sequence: CASSIYNRDRAGTIYF. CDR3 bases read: TGTGCCAGTAGTATATACAACCGGGACAGGGCTGGCACC. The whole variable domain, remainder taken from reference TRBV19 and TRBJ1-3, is DGGITQSPKYLFRKEGQNVTLSCEQNLNHDAMYWYRQDPGQGLRLIYYSQIVNDFQKGDIAEGYSVSREKKESFPLTVTSAQKNPTAFYLCASSIYNRDRAGTIYFGEGSWLTVV.